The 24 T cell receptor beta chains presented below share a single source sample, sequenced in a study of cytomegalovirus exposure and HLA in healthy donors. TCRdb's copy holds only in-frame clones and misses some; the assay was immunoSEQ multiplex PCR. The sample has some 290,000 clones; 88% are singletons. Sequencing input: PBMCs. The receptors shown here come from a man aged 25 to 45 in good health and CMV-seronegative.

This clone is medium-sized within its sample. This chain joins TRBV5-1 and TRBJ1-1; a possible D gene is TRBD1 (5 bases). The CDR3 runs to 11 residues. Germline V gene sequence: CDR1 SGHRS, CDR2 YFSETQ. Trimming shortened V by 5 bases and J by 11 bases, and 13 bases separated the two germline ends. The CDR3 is CASREPGPAFF. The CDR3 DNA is TGCGCCAGCAGGGAACCAGGGCCGGCTTTCTTT.

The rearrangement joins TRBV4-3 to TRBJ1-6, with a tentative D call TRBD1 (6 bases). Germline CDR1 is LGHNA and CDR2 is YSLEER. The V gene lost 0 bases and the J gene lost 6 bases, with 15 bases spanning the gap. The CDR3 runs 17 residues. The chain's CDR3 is CASSQDWAGAINSPLHF. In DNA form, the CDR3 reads TGCGCCAGCAGCCAAGATTGGGCAGGGGCGATTAATTCACCCCTCCACTTT.

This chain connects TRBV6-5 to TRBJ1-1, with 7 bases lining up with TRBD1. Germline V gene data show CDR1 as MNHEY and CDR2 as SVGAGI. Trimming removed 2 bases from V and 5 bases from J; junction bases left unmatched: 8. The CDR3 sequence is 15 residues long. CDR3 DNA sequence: TGTGCCAGCAGTTACAACGGAGTGGGACAGACTGAAGCTTTCTTT. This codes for CASSYNGVGQTEAFF.

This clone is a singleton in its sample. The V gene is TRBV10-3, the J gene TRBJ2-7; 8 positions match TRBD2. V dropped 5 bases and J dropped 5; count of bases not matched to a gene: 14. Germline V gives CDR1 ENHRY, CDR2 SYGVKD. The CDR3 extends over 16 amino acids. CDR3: CAISPGGLDGMDEQYF. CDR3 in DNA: TGTGCCATCAGTCCGGGAGGGCTCGACGGTATGGACGAGCAGTACTTC.

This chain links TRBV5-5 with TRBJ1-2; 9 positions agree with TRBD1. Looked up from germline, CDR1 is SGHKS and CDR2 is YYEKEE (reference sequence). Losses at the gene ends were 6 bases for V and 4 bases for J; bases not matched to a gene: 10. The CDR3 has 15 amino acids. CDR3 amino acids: CASNGQGRGSYGYTF. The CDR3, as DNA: TGTGCCAGCAACGGACAGGGGAGGGGCAGCTATGGCTACACCTTC. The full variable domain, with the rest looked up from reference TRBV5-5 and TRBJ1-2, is DAGVTQSPTHLIKTRGQQVTLRCSPISGHKSVSWYQQVLGQGPQFIFQYYEKEERGRGNFPDRFSARQFPNYSSELNVNALLLGDSALYLCASNGQGRGSYGYTFGSGTRLTVV.

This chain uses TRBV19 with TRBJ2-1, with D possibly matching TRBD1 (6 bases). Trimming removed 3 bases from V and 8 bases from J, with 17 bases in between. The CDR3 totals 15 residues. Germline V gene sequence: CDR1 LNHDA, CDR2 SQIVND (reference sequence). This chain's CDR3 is CASSILGRGFDEQFF. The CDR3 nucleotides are TGTGCCAGTAGTATTTTGGGCAGGGGATTCGATGAGCAGTTCTTC. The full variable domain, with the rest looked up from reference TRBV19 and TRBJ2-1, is DGGITQSPKYLFRKEGQNVTLSCEQNLNHDAMYWYRQDPGQGLRLIYYSQIVNDFQKGDIAEGYSVSREKKESFPLTVTSAQKNPTAFYLCASSILGRGFDEQFFGPGTRLTVL.

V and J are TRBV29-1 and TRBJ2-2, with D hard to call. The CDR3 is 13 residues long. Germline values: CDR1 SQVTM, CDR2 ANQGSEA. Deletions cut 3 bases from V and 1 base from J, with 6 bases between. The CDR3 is CSVDYLNTGELFF. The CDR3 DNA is TGCAGCGTTGACTATCTGAACACCGGGGAGCTGTTTTTT.

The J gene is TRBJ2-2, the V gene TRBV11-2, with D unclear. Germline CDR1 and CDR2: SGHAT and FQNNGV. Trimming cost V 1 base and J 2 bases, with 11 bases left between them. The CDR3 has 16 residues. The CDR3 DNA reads TGTGCCAGCAGCTTAGCTCAGAACCCCAACACCGGGGAGCTGTTTTTT. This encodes CASSLAQNPNTGELFF.

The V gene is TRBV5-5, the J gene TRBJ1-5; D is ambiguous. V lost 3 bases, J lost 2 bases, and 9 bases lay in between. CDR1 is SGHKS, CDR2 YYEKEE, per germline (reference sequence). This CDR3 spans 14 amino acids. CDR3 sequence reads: CASSSEFGNQPQHF. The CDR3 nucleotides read TGTGCCAGCAGCTCAGAATTCGGCAATCAGCCCCAGCATTTT.

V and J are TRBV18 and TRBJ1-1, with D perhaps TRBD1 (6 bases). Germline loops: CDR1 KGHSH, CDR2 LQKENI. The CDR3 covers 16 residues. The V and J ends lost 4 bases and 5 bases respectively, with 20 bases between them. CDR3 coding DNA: TGTGCCAGCTCACTGACGGGTAGGACAGCAAGTACTGAAGCTTTCTTT. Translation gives CASSLTGRTASTEAFF. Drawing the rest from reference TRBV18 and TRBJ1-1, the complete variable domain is NAGVMQNPRHLVRRRGQEARLRCSPMKGHSHVYWYRQLPEEGLKFMVYLQKENIIDESGMPKERFSAEFPKEGPSILRIQQVVRGDSAAYFCASSLTGRTASTEAFFGQGTRLTVV.

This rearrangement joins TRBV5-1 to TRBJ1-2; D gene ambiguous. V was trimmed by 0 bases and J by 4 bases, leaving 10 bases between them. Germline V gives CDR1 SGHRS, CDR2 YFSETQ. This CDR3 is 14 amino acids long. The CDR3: CASSLEQPPYGYTF. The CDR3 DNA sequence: TGCGCCAGCAGCTTGGAACAGCCTCCCTATGGCTACACCTTC. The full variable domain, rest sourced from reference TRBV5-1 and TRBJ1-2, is KAGVTQTPRYLIKTRGQQVTLSCSPISGHRSVSWYQQTPGQGLQFLFEYFSETQRNKGNFPGRFSGRQFSNSRSEMNVSTLELGDSALYLCASSLEQPPYGYTFGSGTRLTVV.

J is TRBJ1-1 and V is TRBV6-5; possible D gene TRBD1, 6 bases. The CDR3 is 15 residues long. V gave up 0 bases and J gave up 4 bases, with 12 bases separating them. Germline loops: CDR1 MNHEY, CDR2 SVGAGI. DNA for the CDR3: TGTGCCAGCAGTTACTCGTGGACAGTATCCACTGAAGCTTTCTTT. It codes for CASSYSWTVSTEAFF.

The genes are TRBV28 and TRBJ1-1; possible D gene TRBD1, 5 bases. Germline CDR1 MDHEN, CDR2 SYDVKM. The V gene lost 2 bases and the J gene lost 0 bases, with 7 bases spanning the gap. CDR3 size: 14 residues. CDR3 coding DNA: TGTGCCAGCAGTTTAACGGGGGTGAACACTGAAGCTTTCTTT. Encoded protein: CASSLTGVNTEAFF. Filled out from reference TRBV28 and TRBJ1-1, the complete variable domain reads DVKVTQSSRYLVKRTGEKVFLECVQDMDHENMFWYRQDPGLGLRLIYFSYDVKMKEKGDIPEGYSVSREKKERFSLILESASTNQTSMYLCASSLTGVNTEAFFGQGTRLTVV.

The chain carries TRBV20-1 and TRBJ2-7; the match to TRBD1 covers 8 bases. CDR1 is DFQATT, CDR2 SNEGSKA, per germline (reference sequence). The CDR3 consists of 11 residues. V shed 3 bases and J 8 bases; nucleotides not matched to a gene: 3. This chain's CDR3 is CSARDRDKQYF. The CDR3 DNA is TGCAGTGCTAGGGACAGGGACAAGCAGTACTTC.

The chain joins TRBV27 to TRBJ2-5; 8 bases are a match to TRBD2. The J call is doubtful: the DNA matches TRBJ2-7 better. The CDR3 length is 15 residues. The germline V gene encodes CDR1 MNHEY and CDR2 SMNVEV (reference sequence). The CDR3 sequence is CASSYGRGDSYEQYF. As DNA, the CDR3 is TGTGCCAGCAGTTACGGGCGGGGGGACTCCTACGAGCAGTACTTC.

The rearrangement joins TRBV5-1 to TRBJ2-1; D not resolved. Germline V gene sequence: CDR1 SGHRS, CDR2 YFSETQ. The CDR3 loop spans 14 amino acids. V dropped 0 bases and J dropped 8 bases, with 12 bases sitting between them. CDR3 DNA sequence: TGCGCCAGCAGCTTGGCCCCCGATACGGATGAGCAGTTCTTC. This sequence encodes CASSLAPDTDEQFF.

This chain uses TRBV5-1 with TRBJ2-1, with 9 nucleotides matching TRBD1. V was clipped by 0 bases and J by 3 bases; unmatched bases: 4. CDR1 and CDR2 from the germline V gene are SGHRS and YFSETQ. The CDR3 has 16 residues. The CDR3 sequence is CASSLVGTGNYNEQFF. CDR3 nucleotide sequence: TGCGCCAGCAGCTTGGTAGGGACAGGGAACTACAATGAGCAGTTCTTC.

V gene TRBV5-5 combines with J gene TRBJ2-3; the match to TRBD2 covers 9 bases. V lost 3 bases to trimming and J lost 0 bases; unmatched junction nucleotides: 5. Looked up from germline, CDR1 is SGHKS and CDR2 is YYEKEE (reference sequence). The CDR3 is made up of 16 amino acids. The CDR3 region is CASSSRTSASTDTQYF. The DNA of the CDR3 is TGTGCCAGCAGCTCCCGGACTAGCGCTAGCACAGATACGCAGTATTTT.

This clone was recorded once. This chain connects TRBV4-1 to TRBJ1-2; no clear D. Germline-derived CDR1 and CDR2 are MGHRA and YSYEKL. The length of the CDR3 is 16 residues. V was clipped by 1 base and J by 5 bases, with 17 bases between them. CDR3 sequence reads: CASSQVGSSYRYGYTF. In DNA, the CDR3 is TGCGCCAGCAGCCAAGTTGGTAGTTCCTATAGATATGGCTACACCTTC.

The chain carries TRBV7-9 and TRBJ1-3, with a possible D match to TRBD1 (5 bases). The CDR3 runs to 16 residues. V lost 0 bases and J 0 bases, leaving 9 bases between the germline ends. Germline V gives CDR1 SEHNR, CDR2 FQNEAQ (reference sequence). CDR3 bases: TGTGCCAGCAGCTTAGCACCGGGGGGCTCTGGAAACACCATATATTTT. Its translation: CASSLAPGGSGNTIYF.

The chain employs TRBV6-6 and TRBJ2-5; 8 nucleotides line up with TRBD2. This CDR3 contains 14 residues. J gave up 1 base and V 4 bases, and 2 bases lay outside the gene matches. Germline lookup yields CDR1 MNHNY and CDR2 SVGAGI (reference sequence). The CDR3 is CASSLTSAQETQYF. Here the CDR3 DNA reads TGTGCCAGCAGTTTGACTAGCGCCCAAGAGACCCAGTACTTC.

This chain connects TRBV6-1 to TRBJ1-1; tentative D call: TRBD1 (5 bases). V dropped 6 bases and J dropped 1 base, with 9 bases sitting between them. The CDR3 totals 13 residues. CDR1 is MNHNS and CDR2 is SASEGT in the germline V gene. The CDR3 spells CASSHTGNTEAFF. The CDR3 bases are TGTGCCAGCAGCCACACAGGGAACACTGAAGCTTTCTTT.

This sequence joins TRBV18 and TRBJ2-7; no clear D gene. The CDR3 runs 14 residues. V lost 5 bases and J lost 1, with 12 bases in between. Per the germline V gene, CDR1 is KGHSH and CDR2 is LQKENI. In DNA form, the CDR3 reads TGTGCCAGCTCAGCCACCGGTCCTTCCTACGAGCAGTACTTC. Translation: CASSATGPSYEQYF.

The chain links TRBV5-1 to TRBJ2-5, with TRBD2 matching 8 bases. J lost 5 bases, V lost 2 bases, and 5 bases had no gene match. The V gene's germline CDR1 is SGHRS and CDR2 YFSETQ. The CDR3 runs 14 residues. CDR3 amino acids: CASSFGAGVETQYF. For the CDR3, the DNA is TGCGCCAGCAGCTTTGGAGCGGGGGTGGAGACCCAGTACTTC.